This T cell receptor (beta chain) was identified in a study of shared clonotypes between healthy human individuals. Study outcomes and limitations: Estimated richness was generally greater in naive than memory subsets. Sequencing depth was predicted to influence how clonotypes are shared among donors.

Comments on this clone: Its antigen remains unidentified.

In the naive CD8 group, cells lacked CD45RO and were positively selected for CCR7, so terminally differentiated effector memory CD45RA+ cells were left out. All donors were Caucasian adults living in Nashville, Tennessee. This CDR3 contains 16 residues. Germline V lookup: CDR1 MNHNS, CDR2 SASEGT. Trimming stripped 1 base from V and 2 bases from J, with 13 bases between. Assay: immunoSEQ multiplex PCR; the TCRdb copy retains only in-frame clones and omits some. The table has roughly 2 million clones, less than 95% seen once. This clonotype was sampled from a man aged 18 to 30 in good health. Material: naive CD8+ T cells sorted from blood. The V and J genes are TRBV6-1 and TRBJ2-3; D gene ambiguous. The CDR3 DNA reads as TGTGCCAGCAGTGAAGACCCTGACGAGGACACAGATACGCAGTATTTT. Translating gives CASSEDPDEDTDTQYF.